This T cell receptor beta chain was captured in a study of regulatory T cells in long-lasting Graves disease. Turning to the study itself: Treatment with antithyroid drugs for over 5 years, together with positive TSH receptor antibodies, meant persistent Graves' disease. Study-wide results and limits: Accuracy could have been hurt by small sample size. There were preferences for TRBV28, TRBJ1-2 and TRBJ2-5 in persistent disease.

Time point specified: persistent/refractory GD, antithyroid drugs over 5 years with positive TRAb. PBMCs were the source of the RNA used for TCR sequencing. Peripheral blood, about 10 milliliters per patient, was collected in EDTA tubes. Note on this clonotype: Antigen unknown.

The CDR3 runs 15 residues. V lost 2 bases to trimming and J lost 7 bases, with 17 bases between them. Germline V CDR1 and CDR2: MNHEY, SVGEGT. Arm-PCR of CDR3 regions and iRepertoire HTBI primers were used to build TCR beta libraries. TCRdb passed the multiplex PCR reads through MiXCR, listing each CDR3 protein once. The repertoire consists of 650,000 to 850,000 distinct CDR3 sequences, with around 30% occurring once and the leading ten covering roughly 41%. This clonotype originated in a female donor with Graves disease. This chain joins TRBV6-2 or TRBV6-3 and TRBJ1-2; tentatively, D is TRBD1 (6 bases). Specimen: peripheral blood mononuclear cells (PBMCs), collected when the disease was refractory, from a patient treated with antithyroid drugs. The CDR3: CASSYVGQGKGGYTF. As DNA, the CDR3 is TGTGCCAGCAGTTACGTGGGGCAGGGGAAGGGTGGCTACACCTTC.